This T cell receptor (beta chain) derives from a study of spatial heterogeneity in lung cancer. Time point defined: sample taken at primary tumor resection. Whole RNA was taken from tumor, nontumor lung or frozen PBMC; it was then sequenced unsorted. The 60 to 90 donors had untreated early-stage non-small cell lung cancer. TCRdb reprocessed the 5' RACE reads with MiXCR, giving one entry per CDR3 protein. Of 36,000 or so distinct CDR3 sequences detected, less than 5.5% appear once; the ten largest clones hold around 30%. The CDR3 consists of 16 residues. With 3 bases clipped from V and 4 bases from J, the junction kept 4 bases outside the gene matches.

The chain carries TRBV12-3 or TRBV12-4 and TRBJ2-3; 13 nucleotides line up with TRBD2. This clonotype originated in a female donor with early-stage non-small cell lung cancer. This material consisted of PBMCs, taken at surgery. The CDR3 DNA follows: TGTGCCAGCAGTTTCGGACTAGCGGGGGCCCCAGATACGCAGTATTTT. Translated, it gives CASSFGLAGAPDTQYF.